This T cell receptor beta chain was sequenced for a study of response to subunit inactivated influenza vaccine. Whole-study results and caveats: The authors proposed limited new T cell recruitment per seasonal influenza vaccination.

One entry per CDR3 protein results from TCRdb running MiXCR on the RT-PCR reads. Among some 640,000 distinct CDR3 sequences listed, around 13% were seen once. A note on this clonotype: Its matching antigen is unknown.

Per germline, CDR1 SGHTA and CDR2 FQGNSA. The CDR3 contains 13 residues. V lost 5 bases and J lost 7; bases outside the gene matches: 4. This sample comprised PBMCs from blood, obtained around 15 days before vaccination. V gene TRBV7-2 combines with J gene TRBJ2-1; 8 nucleotides match TRBD2. The clonotype originates from a man in his fifties who received an inactivated influenza vaccine. CDR3 bases: TGTGCCAGCAGCACACCGGGGGGGAATGAGCAGTTCTTC. Encoded protein: CASSTPGGNEQFF.